One TCR beta chain is described in this entry. The sample belongs to a study of blood T cell repertoires in COVID-19. In the study overall: The origin of the acute and convalescent COVID-19 samples was the United States, Italy and Spain. Sources were T cells, B-cell-depleted T cells, or PBMCs; the material itself was cDNA or gDNA.

CDR3 length: 16 amino acids. J was trimmed by 3 bases and V by 2 bases; bases with no gene match: 3. Germline V gene sequence: CDR1 MNHNY, CDR2 SVGAGI (reference sequence). Across over 20 US areas, participants ranged in age from about 18 to 100 years. Donors were grouped by their self-reported clinical history. TCRdb's table, derived via immunoSEQ multiplex PCR, lists solely in-frame clones and lacks some. Here the sample spans 310,000 or so clones, 75% to 95% being singletons. The sequencing sample was made of PBMCs or T cells enriched from blood (not recorded which). The clonotype was recovered from a woman aged 30 to 39 who had recovered from COVID-19. The V call is TRBV6-6, the J call TRBJ1-5, with 11 bases matching TRBD1. CDR3 loop: CASSYGTGGVNQPQHF. In DNA form, the CDR3 reads TGTGCCAGCAGTTACGGGACAGGGGGTGTCAATCAGCCCCAGCATTTT.